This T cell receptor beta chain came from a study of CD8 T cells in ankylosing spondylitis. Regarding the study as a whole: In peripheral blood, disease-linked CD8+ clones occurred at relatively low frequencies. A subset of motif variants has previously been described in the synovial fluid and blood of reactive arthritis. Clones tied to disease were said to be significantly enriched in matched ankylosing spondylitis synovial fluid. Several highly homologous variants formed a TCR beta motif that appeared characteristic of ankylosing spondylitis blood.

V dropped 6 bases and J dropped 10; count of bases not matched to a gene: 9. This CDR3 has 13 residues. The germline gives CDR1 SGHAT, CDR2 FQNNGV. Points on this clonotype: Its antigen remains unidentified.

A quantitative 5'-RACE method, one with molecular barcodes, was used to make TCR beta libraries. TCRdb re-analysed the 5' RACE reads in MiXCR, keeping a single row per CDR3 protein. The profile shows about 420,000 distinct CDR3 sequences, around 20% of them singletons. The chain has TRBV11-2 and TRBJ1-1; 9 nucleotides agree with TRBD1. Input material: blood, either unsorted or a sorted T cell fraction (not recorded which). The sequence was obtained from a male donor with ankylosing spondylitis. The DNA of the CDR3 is TGTGCCAGCAGGCCAAACAGGGGGCAAGGAGCTTTCTTT. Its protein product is CASRPNRGQGAFF. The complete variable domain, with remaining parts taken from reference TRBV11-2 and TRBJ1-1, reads EAGVAQSPRYKIIEKRQSVAFWCNPISGHATLYWYQQILGQGPKLLIQFQNNGVVDDSQLPKDRFSAERLKGVDSTLKIQPAKLEDSAVYLCASRPNRGQGAFFGQGTRLTVV.